The 21 T cell receptor beta chains presented below share a single source sample, sequenced in a study of TIL therapy for anti-PD-1-resistant metastatic lung cancer. The immunoSEQ assay was v3. TCRdb keeps only in-frame clones here, not all; method: immunoSEQ multiplex PCR. Seen here are about 19,000 clones, 75% to 80% observed once, and the top ten hold 6% to 9.5%. Noted time point: pre-treatment sample, taken before nivolumab and TIL therapy. This material consisted of blood, taken at baseline. The receptors come from a person aged 25-85 years with non-small cell lung cancer.

The chain has TRBV30 and TRBJ2-1; D is perhaps TRBD2 (6 bases). Germline values: CDR1 GTSNPN, CDR2 SVGIG (reference sequence). The CDR3 is 15 amino acids. V lost 2 bases and J 2 bases, leaving 13 bases between the germline ends. CDR3 sequence: CAWSIPGRTYNEQFF. In DNA form, the CDR3 reads TGTGCCTGGAGTATTCCAGGGAGGACCTACAATGAGCAGTTCTTC. Supplemented by reference TRBV30 and TRBJ2-1, the full variable domain reads SQTIHQWPATLVQPVGSPLSLECTVEGTSNPNLYWYRQAAGRGLQLLFYSVGIGQISSEVPQNLSASRPQDRQFILSSKKLLLSDSGFYLCAWSIPGRTYNEQFFGPGTRLTVL.

The J gene is TRBJ1-3, the V gene TRBV6-5; no definite D call. Germline CDR1 is MNHEY and CDR2 is SVGAGI. The CDR3 extends over 16 amino acids. Trimming removed 3 bases at V and 0 bases at J, with 12 bases between. The CDR3 nucleotides read TGTGCCAGCAGTTATGGCCAGCCTAGCTCTGGAAACACCATATATTTT. This gives the protein CASSYGQPSSGNTIYF.

This clone showed up just once. J is TRBJ2-1 and V is TRBV6-2 or TRBV6-3; 9 nucleotides match TRBD2. The CDR3 totals 15 residues. The V and J ends lost 0 bases and 8 bases, in that order; junction bases with no gene match: 5. Germline V CDR1 and CDR2: MNHEY, SVGEGT. For the CDR3, the DNA is TGTGCCAGCAGTTACTCCTCTAGCGGGATCGATGAGCAGTTCTTC. As protein: CASSYSSSGIDEQFF.

V and J are TRBV29-1 and TRBJ2-3; D remains ambiguous. Trimming cost V 5 bases and J 0 bases, with 12 bases left between them. This CDR3 comprises 14 residues. Germline V gene sequence: CDR1 SQVTM, CDR2 ANQGSEA. CDR3 sequence: CSVRTFTSTDTQYF. The CDR3 DNA reads TGCAGCGTTCGGACGTTCACTAGCACAGATACGCAGTATTTT.

The chain joins TRBV6-1 to TRBJ2-1; the match to TRBD2 covers 10 bases. Trimming removed 2 bases from V and 8 bases from J; junction bases left unmatched: 3. There are 14 residues in the CDR3. The germline gives CDR1 MNHNS, CDR2 SASEGT. CDR3 DNA: TGTGCCAGCAGTGAACTAGCGGGAGCGGATGAGCAGTTCTTC. This encodes CASSELAGADEQFF.

The gene calls are TRBV3-1 (or the pseudogene TRBV3-2) and TRBJ2-3, with 7 bases fitting TRBD2. Germline-derived CDR1 and CDR2 are LGHDT and YNNKEL (reference sequence). The CDR3 is 15 residues long. V trimming: 1 base; J trimming: 6 bases; junction bases outside the gene matches: 7. CDR3 residues: CASSQGYVAGDTQYF. For the CDR3, the DNA is TGTGCCAGCAGCCAAGGCTACGTAGCGGGCGATACGCAGTATTTT.

This clone showed up just a few times. V is TRBV7-3 and J is TRBJ2-3; 7 bases match TRBD2. The CDR3 runs 17 residues. CDR1 is SGHTA, CDR2 FQGTGA, per germline. Trimming took 3 bases from V and 0 from J; bases not matched to a gene: 9. The DNA for the CDR3 is TGTGCCAGCAGCTTGGGGCCGGGAGGACTTAGCACAGATACGCAGTATTTT. Residues: CASSLGPGGLSTDTQYF.

This chain joins TRBV7-3 and TRBJ2-3; D may be TRBD2 (5 bases). The CDR3 spans 16 residues. The germline V gene has CDR1 SGHTA and CDR2 FQGTGA. V lost 5 bases and J 1 base, leaving 16 bases between the germline ends. This CDR3 reads CASSAGARVGTDTQYF. The CDR3, as DNA: TGTGCCAGCAGCGCGGGCGCGCGGGTGGGCACAGATACGCAGTATTTT.

The V call is TRBV6-1, the J call TRBJ2-5; 10 bases agree with TRBD2. Germline V gives CDR1 MNHNS, CDR2 SASEGT. The CDR3 is 14 residues long. The J segment lost 5 bases and the V segment lost 4 bases, leaving 4 bases of the junction unmatched. As DNA, the CDR3 is TGTGCCAGCAGTGTTCTAGCGGGAGCGGAGACCCAGTACTTC. Translated: CASSVLAGAETQYF.

This chain connects TRBV7-9 to TRBJ2-7; D is uncertain. This CDR3 is 13 amino acids long. V was trimmed by 3 bases and J by 1 base, leaving 7 bases between them. Germline values: CDR1 SEHNR, CDR2 FQNEAQ (reference sequence). The CDR3 loop reads CASSFPESYEQYF. CDR3 in DNA: TGTGCCAGCAGCTTTCCCGAGTCCTACGAGCAGTACTTC.

V is TRBV30 and J is TRBJ1-3; D ambiguous. CDR1 is GTSNPN, CDR2 SVGIG, per germline (reference sequence). The CDR3 covers 15 residues. The V end was cut by 4 bases, the J end by 0 bases, with 13 bases between. The CDR3 sequence is CAWTGLVSSGNTIYF. CDR3 sequence (DNA): TGTGCCTGGACCGGACTCGTCAGCTCTGGAAACACCATATATTTT.

The chain combines TRBV3-1 (or the pseudogene TRBV3-2) with TRBJ2-3, with TRBD1 as a possible D gene (6 bases). The CDR3 is 15 amino acids. Trimming removed 3 bases from V and 2 bases from J, with 12 bases in between. Germline-derived CDR1 and CDR2 are LGHDT and YNNKEL (reference sequence). DNA for the CDR3: TGTGCCAGCAGCCAGACAGGAGATAACACAGATACGCAGTATTTT. Amino acids: CASSQTGDNTDTQYF.

The V and J genes are TRBV5-4 and TRBJ2-7; 8 bases are shared with TRBD1. The CDR3 covers 13 residues. V dropped 6 bases and J dropped 3; count of bases not matched to a gene: 5. The germline V gene has CDR1 SGHNT and CDR2 YYREEE (reference sequence). The CDR3 DNA reads as TGTGCCAGCAATAGAACAGGGGGCTACGAGCAGTACTTC. Translated, it gives CASNRTGGYEQYF.

This clone was recorded a few times. The chain links TRBV28 to TRBJ1-1, with 7 bases aligning to TRBD1. The CDR3 contains 14 residues. With V trimmed by 4 bases and J by 1 base, 3 bases remained unmatched. CDR1 and CDR2 from the germline V gene are MDHEN and SYDVKM. In nucleotides, the CDR3 is TGTGCCAGCAGTTGGGACAGCCCGAACACTGAAGCTTTCTTT. Translated: CASSWDSPNTEAFF.

The chain is built from TRBV2 and TRBJ1-1; no firm D call. Per the germline V gene, CDR1 is SNHLY and CDR2 is FYNNEI. This CDR3 region has 14 residues. The V gene lost 7 bases and the J gene lost 1 base, with 13 bases spanning the gap. The CDR3 is CASMALSENTEAFF. The CDR3 bases are TGTGCCAGCATGGCTTTATCGGAGAACACTGAAGCTTTCTTT.

The V call is TRBV28, the J call TRBJ1-2; 9 nucleotides match TRBD1. Germline loops: CDR1 MDHEN, CDR2 SYDVKM. The ends lost 5 bases at V and 2 bases at J; junction bases unmatched: 6. The CDR3 spans 15 residues. CDR3 DNA sequence: TGTGCCAGCAGTACCCTGACAGGGGGAAACTATGGCTACACCTTC. The encoded protein is CASSTLTGGNYGYTF.

The V gene is TRBV30, the J gene TRBJ2-7; no clear D gene. The CDR3 covers 13 residues. CDR1 is GTSNPN, CDR2 SVGIG, per germline (reference sequence). V shed 0 bases and J shed 2 bases, with 8 bases lying between them. CDR3 bases: TGTGCCTGGAGTGTGGACCTTCCCTACGAGCAGTACTTC. The encoded protein is CAWSVDLPYEQYF.

This clone was found once. The V and J genes are TRBV19 and TRBJ1-5, with D perhaps matching TRBD1 (6 bases). This CDR3 is 14 amino acids long. The germline V and J ends were trimmed by 6 bases and 7 bases, with 16 bases remaining between them. The germline V gene has CDR1 LNHDA and CDR2 SQIVND (reference sequence). This CDR3 is CASRNEGGGQPQHF. The CDR3 nucleotides are TGTGCCAGTAGAAACGAAGGGGGTGGGCAGCCCCAGCATTTT.

The chain links TRBV27 to TRBJ2-4; TRBD2 matches at 13 bases. V lost 5 bases, J lost 7 bases, and 8 bases stayed unmatched. Looked up from germline, CDR1 is MNHEY and CDR2 is SMNVEV (reference sequence). The CDR3 consists of 16 residues. The CDR3 sequence is CASSTRTSGSGNIQYF. CDR3 sequence (DNA): TGTGCCAGCAGTACCCGGACTAGCGGGAGCGGGAACATTCAGTACTTC.

This clone appeared a single time. The chain employs TRBV11-1 and TRBJ1-1; 11 bases are shared with TRBD1. V trimming: 4 bases; J trimming: 5 bases; junction bases outside the gene matches: 3. The CDR3 runs to 14 residues. Per the germline V gene, CDR1 is SGHAT and CDR2 is FQDESV (reference sequence). The CDR3 DNA follows: TGTGCCAGCAGCTCCGGGACAGGGGGAACTGAAGCTTTCTTT. Translated: CASSSGTGGTEAFF.

The gene calls are TRBV7-3 and TRBJ2-3; unclear D gene. In germline, CDR1 is SGHTA, CDR2 FQGTGA. The CDR3 length is 15 residues. Deletions cut 0 bases from V and 1 base from J, with 8 bases between. In DNA form, the CDR3 reads TGTGCCAGCAGCTTAACCCCGGGTCGCACAGATACGCAGTATTTT. Amino acids: CASSLTPGRTDTQYF.